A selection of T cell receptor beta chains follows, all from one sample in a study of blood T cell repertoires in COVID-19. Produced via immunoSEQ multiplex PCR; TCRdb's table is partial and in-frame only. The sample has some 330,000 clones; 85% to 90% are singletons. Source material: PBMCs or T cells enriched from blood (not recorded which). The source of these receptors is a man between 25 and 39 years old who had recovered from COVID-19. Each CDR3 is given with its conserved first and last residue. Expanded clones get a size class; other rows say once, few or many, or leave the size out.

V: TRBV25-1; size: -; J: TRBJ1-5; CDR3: CASSETGGGQPQHF
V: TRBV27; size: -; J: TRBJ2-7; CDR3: CASSIAPLYEQYF
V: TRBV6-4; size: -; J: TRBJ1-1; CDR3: CASSDFGESRRAFF
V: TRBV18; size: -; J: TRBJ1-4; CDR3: CASSPDGATNEKLFF
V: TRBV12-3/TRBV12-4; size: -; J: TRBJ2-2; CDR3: CASRRGHTGELFF
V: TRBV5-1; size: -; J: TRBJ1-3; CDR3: CASSLDSGNTIYF
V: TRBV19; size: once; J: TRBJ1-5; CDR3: CASSHGGSNQPQHF
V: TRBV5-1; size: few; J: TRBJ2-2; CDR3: CASLGTGANTGELFF
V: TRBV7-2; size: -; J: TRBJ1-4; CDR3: CASSPGSGNEKLFF
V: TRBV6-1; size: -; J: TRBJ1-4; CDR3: CASSEVGGASEKLFF
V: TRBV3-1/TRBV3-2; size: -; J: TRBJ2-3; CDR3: CASSPPTPVADTQYF
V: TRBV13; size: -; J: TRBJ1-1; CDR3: CASSRTGGRPEAFF
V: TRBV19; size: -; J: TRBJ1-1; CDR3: CASSITPPQGLNTEAFF
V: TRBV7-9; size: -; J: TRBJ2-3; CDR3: CASSRTSGSTDTQYF
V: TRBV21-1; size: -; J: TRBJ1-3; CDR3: CASSKALLGRRSHSGNTIYF
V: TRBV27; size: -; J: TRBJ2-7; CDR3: CASSALGREGRYEQYF
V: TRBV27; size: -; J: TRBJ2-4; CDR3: CASSSLGSRDIQYF
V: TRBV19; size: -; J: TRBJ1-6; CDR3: CASSTGTGGLSPLHF
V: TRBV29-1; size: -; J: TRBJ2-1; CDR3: CSLRVINEQFF
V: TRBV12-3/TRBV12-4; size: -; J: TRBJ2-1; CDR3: CASSLVGGGEQFF
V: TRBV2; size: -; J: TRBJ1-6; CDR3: CASGTDSPLHF
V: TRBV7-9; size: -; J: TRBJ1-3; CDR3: CASSPDRGPGNTIYF
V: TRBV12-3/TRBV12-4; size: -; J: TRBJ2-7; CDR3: CASSLQGGGEQYF
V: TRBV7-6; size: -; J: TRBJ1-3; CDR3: CASSLVGQGNTIYF
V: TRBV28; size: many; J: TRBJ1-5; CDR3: CASSESGGAVQPQHF
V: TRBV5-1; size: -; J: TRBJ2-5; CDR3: CASSLMASVLQETQYF
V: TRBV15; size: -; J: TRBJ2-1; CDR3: CATSVGTSGSNEQFF
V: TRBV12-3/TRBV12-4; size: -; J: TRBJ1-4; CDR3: CASSPPGPGKLFF
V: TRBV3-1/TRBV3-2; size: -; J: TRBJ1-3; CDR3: CASNPRGSGNTIYF
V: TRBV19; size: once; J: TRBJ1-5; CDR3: CASSIVQSPNQPQHF
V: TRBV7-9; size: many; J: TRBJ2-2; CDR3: CASSLRGPATGELFF
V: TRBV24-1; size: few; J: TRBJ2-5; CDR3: CATSDSSGGAMETQYF
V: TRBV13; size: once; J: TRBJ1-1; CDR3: CASRGAGGGTEAFF
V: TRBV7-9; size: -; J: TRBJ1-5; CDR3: CASSLSTVPQPQHF
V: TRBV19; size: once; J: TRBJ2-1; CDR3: CASRIGGSGVKNEQFF
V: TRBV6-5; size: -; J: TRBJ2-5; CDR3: CASSFSGGRETQYF
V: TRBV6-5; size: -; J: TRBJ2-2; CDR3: CASSTGQATGELFF
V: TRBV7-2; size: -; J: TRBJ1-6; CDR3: CASSHRGGIYNSPLHF
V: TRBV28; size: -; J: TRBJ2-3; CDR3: CASSPEWTDTQYF
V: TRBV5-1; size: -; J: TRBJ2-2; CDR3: CASSLDRGLGTGELFF
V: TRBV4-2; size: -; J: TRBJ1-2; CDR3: CASSQGMGERVYGYTF
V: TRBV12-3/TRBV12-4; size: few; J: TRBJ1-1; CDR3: CASSLVQAEAFF
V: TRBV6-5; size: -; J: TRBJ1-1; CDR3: CASRISADFTEAFF
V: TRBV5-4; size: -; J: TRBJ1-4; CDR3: CASSRTGGGFEKLFF
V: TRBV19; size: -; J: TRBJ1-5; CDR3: CASSRRQDQPQHF
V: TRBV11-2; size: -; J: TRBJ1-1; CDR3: CASSLSGWGNTEAFF
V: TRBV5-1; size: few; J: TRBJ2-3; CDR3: CASSRAPSADTQYF
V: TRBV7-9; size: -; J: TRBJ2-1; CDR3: CASSLVQGGHNEQFF
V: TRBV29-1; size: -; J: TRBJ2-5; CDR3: CSGGETQYF
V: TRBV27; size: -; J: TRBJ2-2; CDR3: CASDPTGSWNTGELFF
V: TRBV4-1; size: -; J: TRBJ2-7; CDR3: CASSPMGRGPYEQYF
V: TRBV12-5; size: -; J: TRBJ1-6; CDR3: CASGLRQDYNSPLHF
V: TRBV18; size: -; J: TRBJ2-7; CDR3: CASSPRRDRVSYEQYF